This T cell receptor beta chain derives from a study of blood T cell repertoires in COVID-19. Followed longitudinally, the Seattle patients had been enrolled during active infection. Germline V CDR1 and CDR2: SGHDT, YYEEEE. J was trimmed by 1 base and V by 6 bases; bases with no gene match: 5. The CDR3 is made up of 14 amino acids. Assay used: immunoSEQ multiplex PCR; TCRdb lists only in-frame clones, some missing. This table holds approximately 170,000 clones, about four fifths found once. V is TRBV5-6 and J is TRBJ2-5, with TRBD1 matching 8 bases. The origin of this receptor is a woman aged 70-85 years with COVID-19, enrolled during active disease. The sample comprised peripheral blood. CDR3 amino acids: CASTRDRIQETQYF. DNA of the CDR3: TGTGCCAGCACCAGGGACAGGATCCAAGAGACCCAGTACTTC.